This section outlines one T cell receptor beta chain sequence together with its context. Its antigen is unknown. The assay was immunoSEQ multiplex PCR, and TCRdb's table has in-frame clones only and misses some. This sample has 130,000 to 150,000 clones, with 70% to 90% found just once. The CDR3 loop spans 10 amino acids. V dropped 3 bases and J dropped 7 bases, with 5 bases sitting between them. Germline CDR1 and CDR2: SQVTM and ANQGSEA. This sample was included in a study of T cell responses to AZD1222 COVID-19 vaccine. Findings and caveats of the study: After the peak T cell response, and only then, were repertoires sampled. Vaccine-related CD4 TCRs covered spike, predominating at 160-218 and 743-854. Recipients of AZD1222 seropositive at baseline numbered only 5 or 6.

The sequencing used peripheral blood, collected on day 0 of AZD1222 vaccination. V usage is TRBV29-1 and J usage is TRBJ2-3; D is unresolved. The sequence was collected from an adult in good health. CDR3 DNA: TGCAGCGTTGACACTTATACGCAGTATTTT. Translating gives CSVDTYTQYF.